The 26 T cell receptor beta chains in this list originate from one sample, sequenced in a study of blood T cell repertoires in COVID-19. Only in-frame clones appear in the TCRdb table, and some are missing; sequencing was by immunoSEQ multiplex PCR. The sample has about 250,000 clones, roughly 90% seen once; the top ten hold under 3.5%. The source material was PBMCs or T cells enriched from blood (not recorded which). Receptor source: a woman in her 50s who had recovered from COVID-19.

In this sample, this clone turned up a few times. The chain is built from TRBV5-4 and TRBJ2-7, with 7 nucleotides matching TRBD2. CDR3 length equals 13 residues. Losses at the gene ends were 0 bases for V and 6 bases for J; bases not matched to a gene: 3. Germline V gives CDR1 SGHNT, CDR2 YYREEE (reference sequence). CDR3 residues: CASSLGLAFEQYF. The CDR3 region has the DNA TGTGCCAGCAGCTTGGGACTAGCCTTCGAGCAGTACTTC. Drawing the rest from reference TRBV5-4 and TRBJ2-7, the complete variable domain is ETGVTQSPTHLIKTRGQQVTLRCSSQSGHNTVSWYQQALGQGPQFIFQYYREEENGRGNFPPRFSGLQFPNYSSELNVNALELDDSALYLCASSLGLAFEQYFGPGTRLTVT.

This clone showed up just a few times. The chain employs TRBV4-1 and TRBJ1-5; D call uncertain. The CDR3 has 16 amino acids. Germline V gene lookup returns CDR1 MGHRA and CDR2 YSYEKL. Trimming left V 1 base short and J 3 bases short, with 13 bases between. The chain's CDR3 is CASSQGNAFYNQPQHF. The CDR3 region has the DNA TGCGCCAGCAGCCAAGGTAATGCCTTCTACAATCAGCCCCAGCATTTT.

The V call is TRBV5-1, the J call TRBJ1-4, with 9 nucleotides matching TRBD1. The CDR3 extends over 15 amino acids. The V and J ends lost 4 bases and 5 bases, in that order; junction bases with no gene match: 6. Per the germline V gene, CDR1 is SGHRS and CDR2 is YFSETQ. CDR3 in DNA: TGCGCCAGCAGCCGCACCGGGACAGGGAATGAAAAACTGTTTTTT. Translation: CASSRTGTGNEKLFF.

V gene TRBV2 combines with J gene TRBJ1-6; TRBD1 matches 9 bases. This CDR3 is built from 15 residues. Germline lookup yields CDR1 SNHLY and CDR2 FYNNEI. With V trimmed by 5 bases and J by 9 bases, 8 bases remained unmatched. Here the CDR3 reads CASSLTTGGLSPLHF. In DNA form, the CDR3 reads TGTGCCAGCAGTCTTACGACAGGGGGTCTTTCACCCCTCCACTTT.

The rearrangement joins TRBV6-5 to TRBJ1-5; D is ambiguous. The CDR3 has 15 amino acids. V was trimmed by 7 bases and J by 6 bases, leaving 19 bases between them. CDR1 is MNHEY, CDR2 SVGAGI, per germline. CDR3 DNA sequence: TGTGCCAGCACGAATTCCCCGGGGAACGGTCAGCCCCAGCATTTT. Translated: CASTNSPGNGQPQHF.

CDR3 nucleotides: TGTGCCAGCAGCCGGGGACAGTACTTAGCCAAAAACATTCAGTACTTC. Translated, it gives CASSRGQYLAKNIQYF. The gene calls are TRBV11-1 and TRBJ2-4, with 7 bases that match TRBD1. The germline gives CDR1 SGHAT, CDR2 FQDESV (reference sequence). Trimming at V came to 5 bases and at J to 0 bases, leaving 7 bases not matched to a gene. The CDR3 length is 16 residues.

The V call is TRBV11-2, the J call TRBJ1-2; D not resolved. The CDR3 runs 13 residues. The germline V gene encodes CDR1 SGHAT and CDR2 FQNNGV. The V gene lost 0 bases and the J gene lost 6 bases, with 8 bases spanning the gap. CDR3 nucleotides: TGTGCCAGCAGCTTAGAAGGGAGTGATGGCTACACCTTC. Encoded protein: CASSLEGSDGYTF.

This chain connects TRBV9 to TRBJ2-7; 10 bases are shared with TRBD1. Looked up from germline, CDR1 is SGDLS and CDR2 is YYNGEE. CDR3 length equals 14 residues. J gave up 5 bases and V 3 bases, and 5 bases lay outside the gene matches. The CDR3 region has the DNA TGTGCCAGCAGCGCCGGGACAGGGGTCCACGAGCAGTACTTC. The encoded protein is CASSAGTGVHEQYF.

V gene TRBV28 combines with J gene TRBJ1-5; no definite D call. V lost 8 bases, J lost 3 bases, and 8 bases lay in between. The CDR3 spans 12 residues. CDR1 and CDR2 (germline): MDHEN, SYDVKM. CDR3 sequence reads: CASRVPNQPQHF. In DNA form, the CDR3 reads TGTGCCAGCCGAGTCCCCAATCAGCCCCAGCATTTT.

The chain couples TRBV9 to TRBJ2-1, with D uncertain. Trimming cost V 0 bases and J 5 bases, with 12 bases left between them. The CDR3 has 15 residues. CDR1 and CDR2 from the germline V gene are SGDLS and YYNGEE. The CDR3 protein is CASSVGQRPDNEQFF. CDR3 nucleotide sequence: TGTGCCAGCAGCGTAGGGCAGCGACCCGACAATGAGCAGTTCTTC.

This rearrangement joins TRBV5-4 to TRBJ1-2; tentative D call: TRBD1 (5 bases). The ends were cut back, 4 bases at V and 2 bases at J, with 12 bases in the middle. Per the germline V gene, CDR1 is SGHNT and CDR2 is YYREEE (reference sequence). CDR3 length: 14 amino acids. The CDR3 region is CASSPTTVNYGYTF. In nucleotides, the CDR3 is TGTGCCAGCAGCCCAACGACAGTCAACTATGGCTACACCTTC. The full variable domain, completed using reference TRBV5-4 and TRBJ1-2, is ETGVTQSPTHLIKTRGQQVTLRCSSQSGHNTVSWYQQALGQGPQFIFQYYREEENGRGNFPPRFSGLQFPNYSSELNVNALELDDSALYLCASSPTTVNYGYTFGSGTRLTVV.

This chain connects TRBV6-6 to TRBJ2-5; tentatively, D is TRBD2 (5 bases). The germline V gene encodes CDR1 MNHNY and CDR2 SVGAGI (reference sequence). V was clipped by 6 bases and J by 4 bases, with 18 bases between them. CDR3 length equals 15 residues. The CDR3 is CASRHSASGGETQYF. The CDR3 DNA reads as TGTGCCAGCAGACATAGCGCGAGTGGCGGAGAGACCCAGTACTTC.

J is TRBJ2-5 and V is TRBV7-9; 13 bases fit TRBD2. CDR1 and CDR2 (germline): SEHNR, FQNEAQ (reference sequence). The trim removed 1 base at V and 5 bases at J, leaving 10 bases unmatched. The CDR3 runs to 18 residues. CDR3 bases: TGTGCCAGCAGCTTAGTAGGAGGACTAGCGGGAGTTAGGGAGACCCAGTACTTC. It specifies CASSLVGGLAGVRETQYF.

The CDR3 DNA reads TGTGCCAGCAGCTTGGTCGCCGGGGAGCTGTTTTTT. Translation: CASSLVAGELFF. The rearrangement uses TRBV5-4 and TRBJ2-2; no definite D call. Looked up from germline, CDR1 is SGHNT and CDR2 is YYREEE (reference sequence). Deletions cut 0 bases from V and 6 bases from J, with 3 bases between. The CDR3 extends over 12 amino acids.

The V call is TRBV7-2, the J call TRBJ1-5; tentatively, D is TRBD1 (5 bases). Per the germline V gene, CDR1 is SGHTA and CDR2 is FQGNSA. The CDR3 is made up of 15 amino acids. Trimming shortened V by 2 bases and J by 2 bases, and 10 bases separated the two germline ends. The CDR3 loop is CASSLRGGGNQPQHF. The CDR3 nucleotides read TGTGCCAGCAGCTTAAGGGGTGGTGGCAATCAGCCCCAGCATTTT.

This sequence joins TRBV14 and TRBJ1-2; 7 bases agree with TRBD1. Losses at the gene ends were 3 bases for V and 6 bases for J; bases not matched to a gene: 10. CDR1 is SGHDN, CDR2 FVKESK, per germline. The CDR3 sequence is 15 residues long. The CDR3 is CASSQSRGSVHGYTF. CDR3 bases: TGTGCCAGCAGCCAGAGCAGGGGGTCTGTACATGGCTACACCTTC.

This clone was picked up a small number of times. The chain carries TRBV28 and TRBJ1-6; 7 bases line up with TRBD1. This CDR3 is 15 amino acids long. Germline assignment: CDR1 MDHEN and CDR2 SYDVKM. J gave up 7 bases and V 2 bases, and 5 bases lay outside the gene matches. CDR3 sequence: CASSLRGPKNSPLHF. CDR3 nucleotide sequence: TGTGCCAGCAGTTTAAGGGGGCCTAAGAATTCACCCCTCCACTTT.

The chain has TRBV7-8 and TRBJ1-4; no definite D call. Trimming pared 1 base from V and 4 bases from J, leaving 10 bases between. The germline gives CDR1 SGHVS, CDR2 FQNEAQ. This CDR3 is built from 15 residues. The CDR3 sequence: CASSLVPRGNEKLFF. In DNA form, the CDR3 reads TGTGCCAGCAGCTTAGTTCCCCGGGGTAATGAAAAACTGTTTTTT.

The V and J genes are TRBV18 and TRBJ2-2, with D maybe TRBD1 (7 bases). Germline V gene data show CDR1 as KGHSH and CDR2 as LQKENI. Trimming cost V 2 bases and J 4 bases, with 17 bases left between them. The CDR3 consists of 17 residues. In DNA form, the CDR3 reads TGTGCCAGCTCACCAAAAGGCAGGGGGGAGAGCACCGGGGAGCTGTTTTTT. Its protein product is CASSPKGRGESTGELFF.

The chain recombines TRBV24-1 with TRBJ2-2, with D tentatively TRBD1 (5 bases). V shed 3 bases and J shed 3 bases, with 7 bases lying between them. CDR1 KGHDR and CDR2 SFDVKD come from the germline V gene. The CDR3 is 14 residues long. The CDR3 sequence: CATSDPGHTGELFF. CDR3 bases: TGTGCCACCAGTGATCCAGGGCACACCGGGGAGCTGTTTTTT.

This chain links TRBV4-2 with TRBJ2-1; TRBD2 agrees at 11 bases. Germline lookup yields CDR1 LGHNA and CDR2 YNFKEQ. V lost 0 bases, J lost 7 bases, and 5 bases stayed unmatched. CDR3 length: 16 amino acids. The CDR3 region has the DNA TGTGCCAGCAGCCAAGAGGATAGCGGGAGGGGAAATGAGCAGTTCTTC. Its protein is CASSQEDSGRGNEQFF.

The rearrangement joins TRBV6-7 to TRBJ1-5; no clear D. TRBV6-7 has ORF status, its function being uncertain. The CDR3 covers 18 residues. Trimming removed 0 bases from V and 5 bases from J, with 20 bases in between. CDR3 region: CASSYSTQIPSADQPQHF. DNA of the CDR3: TGTGCCAGCAGTTACTCGACCCAGATCCCCTCAGCGGATCAGCCCCAGCATTTT.

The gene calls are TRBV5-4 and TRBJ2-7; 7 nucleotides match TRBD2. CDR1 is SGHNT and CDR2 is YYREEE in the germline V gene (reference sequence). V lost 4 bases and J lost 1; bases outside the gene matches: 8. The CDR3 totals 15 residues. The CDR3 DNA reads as TGTGCCAGCAGCCCGAGCGGGGATCCTTCCTACGAGCAGTACTTC. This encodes CASSPSGDPSYEQYF.

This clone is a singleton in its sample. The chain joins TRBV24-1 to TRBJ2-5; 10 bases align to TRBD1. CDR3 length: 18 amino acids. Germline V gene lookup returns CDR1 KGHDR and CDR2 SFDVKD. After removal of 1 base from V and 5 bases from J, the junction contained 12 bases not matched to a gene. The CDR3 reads CATSDFTWKGQGSETQYF. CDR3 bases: TGTGCCACCAGTGATTTTACGTGGAAGGGACAGGGGAGCGAGACCCAGTACTTC.

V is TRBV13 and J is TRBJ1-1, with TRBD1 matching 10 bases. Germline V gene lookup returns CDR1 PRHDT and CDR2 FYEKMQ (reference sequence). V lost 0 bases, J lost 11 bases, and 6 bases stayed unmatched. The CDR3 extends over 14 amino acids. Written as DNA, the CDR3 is TGTGCCAGCAGCTTAGGGGGACAGGGGAGGTCGGCTTTCTTT. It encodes CASSLGGQGRSAFF. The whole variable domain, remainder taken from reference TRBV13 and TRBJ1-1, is AAGVIQSPRHLIKEKRETATLKCYPIPRHDTVYWYQQGPGQDPQFLISFYEKMQSDKGSIPDRFSAQQFSDYHSELNMSSLELGDSALYFCASSLGGQGRSAFFGQGTRLTVV.

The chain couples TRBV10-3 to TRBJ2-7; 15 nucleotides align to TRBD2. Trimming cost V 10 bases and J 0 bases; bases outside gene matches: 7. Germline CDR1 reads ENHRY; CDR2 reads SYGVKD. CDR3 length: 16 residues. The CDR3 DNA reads TGTGCCACAGGGACTAGCGGGAGGTCCAGCTCCTACGAGCAGTACTTC. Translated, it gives CATGTSGRSSSYEQYF.